This T cell receptor (beta chain) was obtained from a study of blood T cells in healthy people across ages. Together with a sample-barcoded 5' primer, a J-beta primer mix was included in a second PCR lasting about 7 to 12 cycles. TCRdb independently ran MiXCR on the 5' RACE reads; one entry per CDR3 protein. Among about 970,000 distinct CDR3 sequences listed, roughly 51% were seen once. This clonotype was counted a few times. Per germline, CDR1 SQVTM and CDR2 ANQGSEA. The CDR3 contains 14 residues. Trimming pared 5 bases from V and 0 bases from J, leaving 10 bases between. This TCR was recovered from a woman aged 55-69 years in good health. V usage is TRBV29-1 and J usage is TRBJ2-2; D gene ambiguous. The sequenced sample was blood. CDR3 sequence: CSVRVTTNTGELFF. The CDR3, as DNA: TGCAGCGTTAGGGTGACCACGAACACCGGGGAGCTGTTTTTT.